This TCR beta chain was observed in a study of shared clonotypes between healthy human individuals. Study results and limitations: The low donor count limited represented genetic and exposure-history diversity.

This CDR3 region has 13 residues. The V gene's germline CDR1 is GTSNPN and CDR2 SVGIG (reference sequence). Trimming left V 5 bases short and J 0 bases short, with 10 bases between. Comment on this clone: Its target is not known.

The assay was immunoSEQ multiplex PCR, and TCRdb's table has in-frame clones only and misses some. Of a few hundred thousand clones in the sample, around 97% were seen once. Material: naive CD4+ T cells sorted from blood. Noted subset: CD45RA+ positively selected. The chain employs TRBV30 and TRBJ1-1; D uncertain. The clonotype originates from a woman in her 30s in good health. In DNA, the CDR3 is TGTGCCTGGCACGGACGGATGAACACTGAAGCTTTCTTT. Translation gives CAWHGRMNTEAFF.